The 25 T cell receptor beta chains below all came from one sample that was sequenced in a study of blood T cells in healthy people across ages. The second PCR ran about 6 to 12 cycles with a sample-barcoded 5' primer and J-beta primers. MiXCR, applied by TCRdb to the 5' RACE reads, yields one record per CDR3 protein. The data contain roughly 800,000 distinct CDR3 sequences, roughly 25% of them singletons. The data were also submitted as part of a second study, on T cells of mothers and their children.

The sequenced sample consisted of blood. The source of these receptors is a boy between 10 and 17 years old in good health.

This clonotype came up a few times. The V and J genes are TRBV20-1 and TRBJ2-7; D unresolved. V lost 2 bases, J lost 0 bases, and 14 bases lay in between. The CDR3 has 15 amino acids. Germline V gene sequence: CDR1 DFQATT, CDR2 SNEGSKA (reference sequence). CDR3 DNA sequence: TGCAGTGCTAGAACGGTTTACCAAAGCTCCTACGAGCAGTACTTC. It yields the protein CSARTVYQSSYEQYF.

The CDR3 bases are TGTGCCACCAGCAGAGACCGTGGGGGCTACACCTTC. Amino acids: CATSRDRGGYTF. The chain is built from TRBV15 and TRBJ1-2; D ambiguous. Trimming stripped 0 bases from V and 8 bases from J, with 7 bases between. Germline V lookup: CDR1 LNHNV, CDR2 YYDKDF (reference sequence). The CDR3 runs 12 residues.

This clonotype has only a few counts. The V and J genes are TRBV10-3 and TRBJ1-2, with D uncertain. The V end lost 0 bases, the J end lost 4 bases, and 6 bases lay between the germline ends. The germline V gene has CDR1 ENHRY and CDR2 SYGVKD. This CDR3 comprises 13 residues. The CDR3 is CAISESRVYGYTF. The CDR3 coding sequence is TGTGCCATCAGTGAGTCAAGAGTCTATGGCTACACCTTC.

This clonotype was counted between two and nine times. Its ends do not fully match the called genes, so a read error is possible. V is TRBV12-3 or TRBV12-4 and J is TRBJ2-4, with 9 bases fitting TRBD2. This CDR3 has 13 residues. CDR3 sequence: CAGSLRRGGFQYF. As DNA, the CDR3 is TGTGCCGGCAGTTTAAGGCGGGGGGGCTTTCAGTACTTC.

This clonotype turned up a few times. One end of the junction does not line up with germline, which may come from a read error. This rearrangement joins TRBV11-3 to TRBJ2-5, with D possibly matching TRBD1 (5 bases). This CDR3 has 13 amino acids. CDR1 SGHNT and CDR2 YENEEA come from the germline V gene. The CDR3 DNA is TGTGCCAGCAGCTTAGCAGGGCTCGAGACCCGGTACTTC. It encodes CASSLAGLETRYF.

This clonotype was counted many times. The chain joins TRBV5-1 to TRBJ2-5, with D unresolved. Trimming stripped 5 bases from V and 2 bases from J, with 10 bases between. Germline V gives CDR1 SGHRS, CDR2 YFSETQ. The CDR3 runs to 13 residues. CDR3 residues: CASSWTTQETQYF. CDR3 coding DNA: TGCGCCAGCAGTTGGACCACTCAAGAGACCCAGTACTTC.

Of note for this clonotype: This CDR3 is missing its conserved last phenylalanine or tryptophan, likely due to a read error. This sequence joins TRBV29-1 and TRBJ2-5, with D tentatively TRBD2 (6 bases). Germline-derived CDR1 and CDR2 are SQVTM and ANQGSEA. V was trimmed by 6 bases and J by 3 bases, leaving 14 bases between them. The CDR3 extends over 13 amino acids. Here the CDR3 reads CSVHRDSEETQYL. CDR3 nucleotide sequence: TGCAGCGTCCACCGGGACTCAGAAGAGACCCAGTACCTC.

The genes are TRBV18 and TRBJ1-2, with 7 bases aligning to TRBD1. The CDR3 has 15 amino acids. Germline V gene lookup returns CDR1 KGHSH and CDR2 LQKENI. The V gene end was trimmed by 3 bases and the J gene end by 2 bases; junction bases not matched to a gene: 6. CDR3 residues: CASSPEDRVNYGYTF. CDR3 DNA sequence: TGTGCCAGCTCACCTGAAGACAGGGTGAACTATGGCTACACCTTC.

This clonotype was counted only a few times. The chain is built from TRBV4-2 and TRBJ1-2; D is perhaps TRBD1 (5 bases). CDR3 length: 15 amino acids. V lost 0 bases and J lost 4, with 12 bases in between. CDR1 and CDR2 (germline): LGHNA, YNFKEQ. The CDR3 loop is CASSQELGGLYGYTF. The CDR3 DNA follows: TGTGCCAGCAGCCAAGAACTGGGGGGTCTCTATGGCTACACCTTC.

This sequence joins TRBV6-2 or TRBV6-3 and TRBJ2-1; D is possibly TRBD2 (5 bases). Trimming pared 0 bases from V and 4 bases from J, leaving 10 bases between. The CDR3 totals 15 residues. Germline V lookup: CDR1 MNHEY, CDR2 SVGEGT. CDR3 sequence reads: CASSYSLGAYNEQFF. CDR3 nucleotides: TGTGCCAGCAGTTACTCACTAGGAGCATACAATGAGCAGTTCTTC.

This chain connects TRBV2 to TRBJ2-1; 9 bases agree with TRBD2. Germline V CDR1 and CDR2: SNHLY, FYNNEI. V was clipped by 4 bases and J by 8 bases; unmatched bases: 6. The CDR3 extends over 14 amino acids. The CDR3 here is CASSALGLAHEQFF. CDR3 bases: TGTGCCAGCAGTGCCCTGGGACTAGCTCATGAGCAGTTCTTC.

This clonotype was picked up a small number of times. This sequence joins TRBV20-1 and TRBJ2-5; no reliable D call. This CDR3 contains 12 residues. Trimming took 3 bases from V and 1 from J, leaving 6 bases between them. The germline V gene encodes CDR1 DFQATT and CDR2 SNEGSKA (reference sequence). CDR3 in DNA: TGCAGTGCTAGTTCGGCCCAAGAGACCCAGTACTTC. Its translation: CSASSAQETQYF.

This clonotype was detected a few times. V usage is TRBV9 and J usage is TRBJ2-5; 9 bases line up with TRBD2. CDR1 is SGDLS, CDR2 YYNGEE, per germline. After removal of 6 bases from V and 5 bases from J, the junction contained 11 bases not matched to a gene. This CDR3 has 15 residues. CDR3 region: CASNGGGAGAETQYF. The CDR3 DNA follows: TGTGCCAGCAATGGCGGGGGGGCAGGTGCGGAGACCCAGTACTTC.

This clonotype was picked up a small number of times. The chain joins TRBV5-1 to TRBJ1-6; 10 nucleotides align to TRBD1. J gave up 10 bases and V 4 bases, and 8 bases lay outside the gene matches. This CDR3 comprises 15 residues. CDR1 is SGHRS, CDR2 YFSETQ, per germline. In DNA, the CDR3 is TGCGCCAGCAGCGGACGGACAGGGGGGGAATCACCCCTCCACTTT. Its protein is CASSGRTGGESPLHF.

V and J are TRBV11-2 and TRBJ2-3; tentatively, D is TRBD1 or TRBD2 (5 bases each). Germline values: CDR1 SGHAT, CDR2 FQNNGV. Deletions cut 5 bases from V and 7 bases from J, with 22 bases between. This CDR3 is built from 16 residues. The CDR3 DNA sequence: TGTGCCAGCAGCACCCGGGGCCAGGCCGCCACTCATACGCAGTATTTT. Residues: CASSTRGQAATHTQYF.

The rearrangement uses TRBV20-1 and TRBJ2-1, with 15 positions matching TRBD2. CDR3 length: 19 amino acids. V dropped 6 bases and J dropped 0; count of bases not matched to a gene: 12. Germline values: CDR1 DFQATT, CDR2 SNEGSKA (reference sequence). CDR3 protein: CSADPGLAGGSSSYNEQFF. DNA of the CDR3: TGCAGTGCGGATCCGGGACTAGCGGGGGGTTCGAGCTCCTACAATGAGCAGTTCTTC.

This clonotype was counted a few times. The chain carries TRBV5-6 and TRBJ2-5; D is unclear. The J call may be faulty, since TRBJ2-7 better matches the DNA end. CDR1 and CDR2 (germline): SGHDT, YYEEEE. This CDR3 is 12 amino acids long. CDR3 in DNA: TGTGCCAGCATTTCCCTCAACTACGAGCAGTACTTC. Amino acids: CASISLNYEQYF.

This clonotype has only a few counts. V is TRBV29-1 and J is TRBJ2-5; 7 nucleotides align to TRBD2. The CDR3 runs to 16 residues. In germline, CDR1 is SQVTM, CDR2 ANQGSEA. Trimming removed 0 bases from V and 4 bases from J; junction bases left unmatched: 11. The CDR3 here is CSVEEATSWSRETQYF. The CDR3 nucleotides are TGCAGCGTTGAAGAGGCGACTAGCTGGTCGAGAGAGACCCAGTACTTC.

This clonotype was recorded a few times. The rearrangement joins TRBV7-9 to TRBJ2-7; a weak D match, TRBD1 (6 bases). CDR1 and CDR2 from the germline V gene are SEHNR and FQNEAQ (reference sequence). The germline V and J ends were trimmed by 0 bases and 9 bases, with 9 bases remaining between them. The CDR3 loop spans 12 amino acids. DNA for the CDR3: TGTGCCAGCAGCTTAGCGGAAGGGGGGCAGTACTTC. Translation gives CASSLAEGGQYF.

V is TRBV12-3 or TRBV12-4 and J is TRBJ1-2; D perhaps matches TRBD1 (5 bases). Trimming took off 5 bases at V and 6 bases at J, with 19 bases between the two ends. CDR3 size: 15 residues. CDR3 protein: CASSPFKNGADGYTF. The CDR3 DNA reads as TGTGCCAGCAGTCCCTTTAAAAACGGGGCCGATGGCTACACCTTC.

The chain links TRBV10-1 to TRBJ2-7, with D hard to call. Between the trimmed V and J ends, which lost 2 bases and 0 bases, there was a span of 8 bases. CDR1 is WNHNN and CDR2 is SYGVQD in the germline V gene (reference sequence). The CDR3 is 14 residues long. This CDR3 reads CASSENSFSYEQYF. The CDR3 nucleotides are TGCGCCAGCAGTGAGAATAGCTTCTCCTACGAGCAGTACTTC.

This clonotype was counted only a few times. This chain uses TRBV6-6 with TRBJ2-2, with 13 bases identical to TRBD2. J lost 8 bases, V lost 7 bases, and 10 bases had no gene match. The CDR3 loop spans 16 amino acids. Germline lookup yields CDR1 MNHNY and CDR2 SVGAGI (reference sequence). The chain's CDR3 is CASTTGTSGVEGELFF. In nucleotides, the CDR3 is TGTGCCAGCACCACGGGGACTAGCGGGGTCGAGGGGGAGCTGTTTTTT.

V gene TRBV2 combines with J gene TRBJ2-2, with D unresolved. Germline CDR1 is SNHLY and CDR2 is FYNNEI. This CDR3 has 11 amino acids. The V and J ends lost 5 bases and 4 bases respectively, with 2 bases between them. Written as DNA, the CDR3 is TGTGCCAGCAGTATCACCGGGGAGCTGTTTTTT. Translating it yields CASSITGELFF.

The chain uses TRBV6-5 and TRBJ1-4, with D perhaps TRBD1 (5 bases). The germline V gene encodes CDR1 MNHEY and CDR2 SVGAGI. This CDR3 is 15 amino acids long. V dropped 0 bases and J dropped 7 bases, with 12 bases sitting between them. The CDR3 sequence is CASSYSGTKGEKLFF. The CDR3 DNA sequence: TGTGCCAGCAGTTACTCCGGGACCAAGGGTGAAAAACTGTTTTTT.

In this sample, this clonotype turned up a few times. The V and J genes are TRBV7-9 and TRBJ1-2; no clear D. V was shortened by 4 bases and J by 4 bases, with 10 bases between the two germline ends. There are 13 residues in the CDR3. The germline V gene encodes CDR1 SEHNR and CDR2 FQNEAQ (reference sequence). CDR3 region: CASSSPGSYGYTF. CDR3 DNA sequence: TGTGCCAGCAGCTCACCGGGCTCCTATGGCTACACCTTC.